Described below is a single T cell receptor (beta chain) sequence and its context. The antigen is undetermined. The data were taken from a study of cytomegalovirus exposure and HLA in healthy donors. The PCR ran on 60 Vbeta and 13 Jbeta primers. Sequenced by immunoSEQ multiplex PCR; TCRdb stores in-frame clones only, minus some. The repertoire includes about 200,000 clones, approximately 70% of them detected once, and less than 3% sits in the top ten. The J segment lost 4 bases and the V segment lost 5 bases, leaving 12 bases of the junction unmatched. Germline V gives CDR1 SGHTA, CDR2 FQGTGA. This CDR3 region has 17 residues. Study-level findings and limits: Donors were assumed by presence/absence analyses to have roughly uniform sequencing depth. The majority of CMV-associated TCR beta chains were reported as apparently HLA-restricted in a later analysis. Sequencing had likely introduced a cluster of highly shared sequence variants as an artifact.

The clonotype originates from a man in his forties in good health and CMV-seropositive. Sample: PBMCs. V gene TRBV7-3 combines with J gene TRBJ2-2; TRBD2 matches 8 bases. CDR3 nucleotides: TGTGCCAGCAGCGCCTCCCAAGCGGGGGACATCACCGGGGAGCTGTTTTTT. Its protein product is CASSASQAGDITGELFF.